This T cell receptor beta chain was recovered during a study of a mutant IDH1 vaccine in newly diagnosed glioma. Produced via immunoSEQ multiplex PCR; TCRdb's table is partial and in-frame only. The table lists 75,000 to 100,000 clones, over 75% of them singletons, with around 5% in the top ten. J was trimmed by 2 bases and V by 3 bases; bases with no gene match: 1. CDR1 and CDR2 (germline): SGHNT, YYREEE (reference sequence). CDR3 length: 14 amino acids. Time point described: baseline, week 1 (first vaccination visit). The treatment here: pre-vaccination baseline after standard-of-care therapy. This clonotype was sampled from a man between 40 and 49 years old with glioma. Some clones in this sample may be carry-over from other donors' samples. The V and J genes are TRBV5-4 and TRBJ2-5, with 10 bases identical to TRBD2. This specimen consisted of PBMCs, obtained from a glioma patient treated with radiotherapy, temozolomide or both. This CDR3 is CASSSGLAQETQYF. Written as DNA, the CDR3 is TGTGCCAGCAGCTCGGGACTAGCGCAAGAGACCCAGTACTTC.